This T cell receptor beta chain was sequenced for a study of T cell repertoires in cytomegalovirus infection. This clonotype was found many times. Its antigen is as yet unknown. This CDR3 region has 14 residues. V gave up 10 bases and J gave up 5 bases; unmatched junction bases: 10. CDR1 and CDR2 (germline): SGHVS, FQNEAQ. Regarding the study as a whole: What dominated the ex vivo response were HLA-C-restricted CMV-specific TCR beta clonotypes.

MiXCR, applied by TCRdb to the reads, yields one record per CDR3 protein. The profile shows hundreds of thousands of distinct CDR3 sequences, approximately 8.9% of them singletons. The chain links TRBV7-8 to TRBJ2-2; TRBD2 agrees at 7 bases. What was sequenced was PBMCs. The TCR originated in a human donor in good health (CMV status not recorded). Some clones in this sample may be carry-over from other donors' samples. Written as DNA, the CDR3 is TGTGCCATCAGGGAGGGACGACAGACCGGGGAGCTGTTTTTT. Protein product: CAIREGRQTGELFF.